The clone carrying this TCR beta chain has just one count. V lost 8 bases to trimming and J lost 0 bases, with 8 bases between them. The CDR3 has 14 amino acids. The germline V gene encodes CDR1 MNHEY and CDR2 SVGAGI. TCRdb keeps only in-frame clones here, not all; method: immunoSEQ multiplex PCR. Of 95,000 to 110,000 clones in the sample, around 90% were seen once. These data belong to a study of blood T cell repertoires in COVID-19. The source material was peripheral blood. The receptor was derived from a human donor in a cohort sampled during active COVID-19. This sequence joins TRBV6-5 and TRBJ1-6; D gene uncertain. In DNA form, the CDR3 reads TGTGCCAGCGGGCAGAGCTCCTATAATTCACCCCTCCACTTT. Residues: CASGQSSYNSPLHF.